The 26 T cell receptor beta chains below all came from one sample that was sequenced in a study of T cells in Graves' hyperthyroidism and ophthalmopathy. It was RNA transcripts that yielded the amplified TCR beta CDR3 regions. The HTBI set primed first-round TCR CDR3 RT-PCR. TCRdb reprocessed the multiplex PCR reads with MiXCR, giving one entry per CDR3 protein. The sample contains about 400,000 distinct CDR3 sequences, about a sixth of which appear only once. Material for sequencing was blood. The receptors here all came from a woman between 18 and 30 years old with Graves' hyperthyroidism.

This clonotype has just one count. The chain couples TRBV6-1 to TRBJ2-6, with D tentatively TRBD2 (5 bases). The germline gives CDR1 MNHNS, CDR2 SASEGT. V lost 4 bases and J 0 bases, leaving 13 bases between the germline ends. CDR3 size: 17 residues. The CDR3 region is CASSAVGVSSGANVLTF. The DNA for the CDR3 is TGTGCCAGCAGTGCTGTCGGGGTTAGCTCTGGGGCCAACGTCCTGACTTTC.

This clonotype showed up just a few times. CDR3 sequence reads: CASSQDWSGGATDTQYF. The CDR3 DNA sequence: TGTGCCAGCAGCCAAGATTGGAGCGGGGGGGCCACAGATACGCAGTATTTT. The rearrangement joins TRBV4-2 to TRBJ2-3; the match to TRBD2 covers 10 bases. The CDR3 is 17 residues long. V trimming: 0 bases; J trimming: 2 bases; junction bases outside the gene matches: 5. Germline lookup yields CDR1 LGHNA and CDR2 YNFKEQ.

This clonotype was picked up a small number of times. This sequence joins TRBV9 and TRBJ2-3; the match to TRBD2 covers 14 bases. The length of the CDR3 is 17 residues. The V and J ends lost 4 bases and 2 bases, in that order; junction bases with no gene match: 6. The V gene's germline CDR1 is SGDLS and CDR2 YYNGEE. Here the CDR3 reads CASSFRLAGGITDTQYF. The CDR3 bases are TGTGCCAGCAGCTTTAGACTAGCGGGGGGGATCACAGATACGCAGTATTTT.

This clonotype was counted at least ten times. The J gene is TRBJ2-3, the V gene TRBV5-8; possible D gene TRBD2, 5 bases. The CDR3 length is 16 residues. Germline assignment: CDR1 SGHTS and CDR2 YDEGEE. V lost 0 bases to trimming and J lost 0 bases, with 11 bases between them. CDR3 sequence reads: CASSLGGFLSTDTQYF. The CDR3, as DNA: TGTGCCAGCAGCTTGGGAGGGTTCCTTAGCACAGATACGCAGTATTTT.

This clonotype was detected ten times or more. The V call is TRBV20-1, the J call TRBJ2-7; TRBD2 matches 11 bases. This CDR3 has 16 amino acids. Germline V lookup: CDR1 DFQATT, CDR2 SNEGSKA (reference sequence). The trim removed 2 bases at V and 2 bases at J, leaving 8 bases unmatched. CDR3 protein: CSARPAASGRTYEQYF. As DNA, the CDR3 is TGCAGTGCTAGACCTGCGGCTAGCGGGAGGACCTACGAGCAGTACTTC.

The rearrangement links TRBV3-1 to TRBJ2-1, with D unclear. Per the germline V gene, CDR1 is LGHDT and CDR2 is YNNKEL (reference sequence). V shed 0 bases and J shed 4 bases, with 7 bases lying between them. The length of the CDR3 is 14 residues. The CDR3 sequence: CASSQETFYNEQFF. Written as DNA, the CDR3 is TGTGCCAGCAGCCAAGAGACGTTTTACAATGAGCAGTTCTTC.

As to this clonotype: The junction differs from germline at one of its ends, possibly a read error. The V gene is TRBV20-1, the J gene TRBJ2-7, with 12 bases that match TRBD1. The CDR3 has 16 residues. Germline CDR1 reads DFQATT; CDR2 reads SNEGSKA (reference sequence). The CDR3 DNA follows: TGCAGTGCTAGCCCCTGGGACGGGACAGGGGGCTACAAGCAGTACTTC. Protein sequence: CSASPWDGTGGYKQYF.

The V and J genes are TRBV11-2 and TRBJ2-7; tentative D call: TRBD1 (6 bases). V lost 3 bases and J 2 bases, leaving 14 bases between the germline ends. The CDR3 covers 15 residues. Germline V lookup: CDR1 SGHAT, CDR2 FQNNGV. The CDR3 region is CASSFVQGTAYEQYF. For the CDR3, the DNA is TGTGCCAGCAGCTTCGTCCAGGGGACCGCCTACGAGCAGTACTTC.

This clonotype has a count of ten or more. CDR3 in DNA: TGCGCCAGCAGCTTGGACGGATTGAATGAAAAACTGTTTTTT. This sequence encodes CASSLDGLNEKLFF. The V gene is TRBV5-1, the J gene TRBJ1-4, with D hard to call. Germline CDR1 is SGHRS and CDR2 is YFSETQ. The germline V and J ends were trimmed by 0 bases and 5 bases, with 8 bases remaining between them. CDR3 length: 14 amino acids.

The CDR3 loop reads CASSLFQGFGYTF. The CDR3, as DNA: TGTGCCAGCAGCTTATTCCAGGGGTTTGGCTACACCTTC. V and J are TRBV7-2 and TRBJ1-2; maybe TRBD1 (6 bases). The V gene's germline CDR1 is SGHTA and CDR2 FQGNSA. V was cut by 2 bases and J by 7 bases, with 11 bases left in between. This CDR3 is 13 amino acids long. The variable domain in full, completed from reference TRBV7-2 and TRBJ1-2, reads GAGVSQSPSNKVTEKGKDVELRCDPISGHTALYWYRQSLGQGLEFLIYFQGNSAPDKSGLPSDRFSAERTGGSVSTLTIQRTQQEDSAVYLCASSLFQGFGYTFGSGTRLTVV.

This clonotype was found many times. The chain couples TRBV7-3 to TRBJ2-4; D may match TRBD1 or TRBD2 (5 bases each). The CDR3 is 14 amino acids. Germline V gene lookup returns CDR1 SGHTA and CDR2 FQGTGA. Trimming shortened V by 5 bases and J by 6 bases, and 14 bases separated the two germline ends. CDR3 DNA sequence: TGTGCCAGCAGCCCGGGACCCTCGGGAAACATTCAGTACTTC. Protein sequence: CASSPGPSGNIQYF. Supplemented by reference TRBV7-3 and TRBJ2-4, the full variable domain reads GAGVSQTPSNKVTEKGKYVELRCDPISGHTALYWYRQSLGQGPEFLIYFQGTGAADDSGLPNDRFFAVRPEGSVSTLKIQRTERGDSAVYLCASSPGPSGNIQYFGAGTRLSVL.

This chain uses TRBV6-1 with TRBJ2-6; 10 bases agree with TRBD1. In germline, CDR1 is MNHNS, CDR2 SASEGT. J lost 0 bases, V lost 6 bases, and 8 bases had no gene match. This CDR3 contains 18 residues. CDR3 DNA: TGTGCCAGCAGCTCACGACAGGGGGCAAGCTCTGGGGCCAACGTCCTGACTTTC. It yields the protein CASSSRQGASSGANVLTF.

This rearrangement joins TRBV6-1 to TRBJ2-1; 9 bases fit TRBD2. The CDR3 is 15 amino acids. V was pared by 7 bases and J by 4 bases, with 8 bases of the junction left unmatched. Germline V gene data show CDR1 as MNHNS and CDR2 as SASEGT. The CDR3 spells CASMVLAGLYNEQFF. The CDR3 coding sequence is TGTGCCAGCATGGTACTAGCGGGCCTATACAATGAGCAGTTCTTC.

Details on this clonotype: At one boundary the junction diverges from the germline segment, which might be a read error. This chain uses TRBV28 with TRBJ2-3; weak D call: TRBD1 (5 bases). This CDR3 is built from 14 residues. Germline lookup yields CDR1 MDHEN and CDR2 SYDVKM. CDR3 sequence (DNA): TGTGCCAGCAGTTCCCCGGGTGCCACAGGTACGCAGTATTTT. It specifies CASSSPGATGTQYF.

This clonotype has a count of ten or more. The CDR3 loop reads CASSLDPRQGFEWDEKLFF. CDR3 coding DNA: TGTGCCAGCAGCTTAGATCCCCGACAGGGATTCGAATGGGACGAAAAACTGTTTTTT. The chain has TRBV7-6 and TRBJ1-4; 7 bases align to TRBD1. This CDR3 is built from 19 residues. Germline CDR1 SGHVS, CDR2 FNYEAQ. Trimming at V came to 1 base and at J to 8 bases, leaving 19 bases not matched to a gene.

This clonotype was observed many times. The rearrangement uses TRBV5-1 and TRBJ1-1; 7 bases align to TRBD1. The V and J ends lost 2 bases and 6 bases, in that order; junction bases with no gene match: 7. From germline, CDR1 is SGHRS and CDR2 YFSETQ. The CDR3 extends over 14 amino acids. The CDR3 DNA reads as TGCGCCAGCAGCTTTACCCGGGACAGTTCTGAAGCTTTCTTT. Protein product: CASSFTRDSSEAFF.

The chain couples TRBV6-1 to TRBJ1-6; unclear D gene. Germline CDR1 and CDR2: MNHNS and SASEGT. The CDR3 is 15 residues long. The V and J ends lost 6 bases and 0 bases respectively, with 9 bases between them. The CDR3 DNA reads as TGTGCCAGCAGCAAACACGACTCCTATAATTCACCCCTCCACTTT. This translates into CASSKHDSYNSPLHF.

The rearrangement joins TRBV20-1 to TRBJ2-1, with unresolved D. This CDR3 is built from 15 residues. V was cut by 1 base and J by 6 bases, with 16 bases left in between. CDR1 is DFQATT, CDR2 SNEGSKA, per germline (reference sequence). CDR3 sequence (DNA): TGCAGTGCTAGAGCGCTGATAGGGAATCCCAATGAGCAGTTCTTC. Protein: CSARALIGNPNEQFF.

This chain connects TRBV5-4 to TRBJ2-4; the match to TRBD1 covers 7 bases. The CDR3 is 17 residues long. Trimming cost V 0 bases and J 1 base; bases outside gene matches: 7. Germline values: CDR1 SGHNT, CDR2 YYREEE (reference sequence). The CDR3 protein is CASSLEGGLRAKNIQYF. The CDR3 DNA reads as TGTGCCAGCAGCTTGGAAGGGGGCTTACGGGCCAAAAACATTCAGTACTTC. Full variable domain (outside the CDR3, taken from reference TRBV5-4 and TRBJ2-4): ETGVTQSPTHLIKTRGQQVTLRCSSQSGHNTVSWYQQALGQGPQFIFQYYREEENGRGNFPPRFSGLQFPNYSSELNVNALELDDSALYLCASSLEGGLRAKNIQYFGAGTRLSVL.

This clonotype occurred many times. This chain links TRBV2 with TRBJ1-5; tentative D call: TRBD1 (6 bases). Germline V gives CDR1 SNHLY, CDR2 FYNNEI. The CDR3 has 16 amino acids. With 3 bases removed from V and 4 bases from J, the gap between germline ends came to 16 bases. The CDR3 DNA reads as TGTGCCAGCAGTGAGTCCGGGGGGGCCTATAATCAGCCCCAGCATTTT. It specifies CASSESGGAYNQPQHF.

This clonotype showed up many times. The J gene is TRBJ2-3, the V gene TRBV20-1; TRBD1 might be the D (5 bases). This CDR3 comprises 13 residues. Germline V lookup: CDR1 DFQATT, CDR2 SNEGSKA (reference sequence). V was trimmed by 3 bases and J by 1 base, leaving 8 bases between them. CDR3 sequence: CSASGRGTDTQYF. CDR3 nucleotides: TGCAGTGCTAGTGGCAGGGGCACAGATACGCAGTATTTT.

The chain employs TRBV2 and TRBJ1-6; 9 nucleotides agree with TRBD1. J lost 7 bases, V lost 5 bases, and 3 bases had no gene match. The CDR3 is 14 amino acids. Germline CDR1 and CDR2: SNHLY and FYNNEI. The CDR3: CASSRDRANSPLHF. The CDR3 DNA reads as TGTGCCAGCAGTCGGGACAGGGCCAATTCACCCCTCCACTTT.

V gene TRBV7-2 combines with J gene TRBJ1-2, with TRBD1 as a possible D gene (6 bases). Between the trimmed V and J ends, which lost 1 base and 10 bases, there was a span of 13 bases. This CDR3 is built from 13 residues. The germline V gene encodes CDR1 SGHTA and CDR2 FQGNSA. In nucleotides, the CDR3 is TGTGCCAGCAGCTTAGGTATGGGGGCTGTCTACACCTTC. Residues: CASSLGMGAVYTF.

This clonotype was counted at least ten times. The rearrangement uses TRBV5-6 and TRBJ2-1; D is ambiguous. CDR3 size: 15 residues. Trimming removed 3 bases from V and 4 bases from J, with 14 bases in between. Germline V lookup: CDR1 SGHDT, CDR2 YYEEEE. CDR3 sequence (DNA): TGTGCCAGCAGCTCCCCCACAATTATATACAATGAGCAGTTCTTC. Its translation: CASSSPTIIYNEQFF.

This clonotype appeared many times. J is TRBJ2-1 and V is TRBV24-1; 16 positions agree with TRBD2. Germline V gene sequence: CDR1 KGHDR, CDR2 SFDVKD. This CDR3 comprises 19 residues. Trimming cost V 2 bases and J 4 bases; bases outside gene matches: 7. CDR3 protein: CATSDSGTSGGAWYNEQFF. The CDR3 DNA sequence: TGTGCCACCAGTGATTCCGGGACTAGCGGGGGGGCGTGGTACAATGAGCAGTTCTTC.

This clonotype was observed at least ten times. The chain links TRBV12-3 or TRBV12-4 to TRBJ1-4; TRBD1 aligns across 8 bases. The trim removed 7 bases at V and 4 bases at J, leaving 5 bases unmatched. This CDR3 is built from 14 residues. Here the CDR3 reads CASTWDRSNEKLFF. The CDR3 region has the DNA TGTGCCAGCACCTGGGACAGGAGTAATGAAAAACTGTTTTTT.